This T cell receptor (beta chain) was sequenced during a study of cytomegalovirus exposure and HLA in healthy donors. The germline V gene has CDR1 SGHNT and CDR2 YYREEE (reference sequence). V trimming: 1 base; J trimming: 1 base; junction bases outside the gene matches: 9. The CDR3 runs to 17 residues. Primers included in the PCR were 60 Vbeta and 13 Jbeta primers. Method: immunoSEQ multiplex PCR; TCRdb's copy keeps in-frame clones and lacks some. The sample includes 90,000 to 150,000 clones, around three quarters of them seen just once. The rearrangement links TRBV5-4 to TRBJ2-5; TRBD2 matches 8 bases. The sample comprised PBMCs. The sequence derives from a woman in her twenties or thirties in good health and CMV-seropositive. The DNA for the CDR3 is TGTGCCAGCAGCTTGAGGCGGGGGGTAACCTTCCAAGAGACCCAGTACTTC. Protein product: CASSLRRGVTFQETQYF. Using reference TRBV5-4 and TRBJ2-5 for the parts outside the CDR3, the full variable domain is ETGVTQSPTHLIKTRGQQVTLRCSSQSGHNTVSWYQQALGQGPQFIFQYYREEENGRGNFPPRFSGLQFPNYSSELNVNALELDDSALYLCASSLRRGVTFQETQYFGPGTRLLVL.